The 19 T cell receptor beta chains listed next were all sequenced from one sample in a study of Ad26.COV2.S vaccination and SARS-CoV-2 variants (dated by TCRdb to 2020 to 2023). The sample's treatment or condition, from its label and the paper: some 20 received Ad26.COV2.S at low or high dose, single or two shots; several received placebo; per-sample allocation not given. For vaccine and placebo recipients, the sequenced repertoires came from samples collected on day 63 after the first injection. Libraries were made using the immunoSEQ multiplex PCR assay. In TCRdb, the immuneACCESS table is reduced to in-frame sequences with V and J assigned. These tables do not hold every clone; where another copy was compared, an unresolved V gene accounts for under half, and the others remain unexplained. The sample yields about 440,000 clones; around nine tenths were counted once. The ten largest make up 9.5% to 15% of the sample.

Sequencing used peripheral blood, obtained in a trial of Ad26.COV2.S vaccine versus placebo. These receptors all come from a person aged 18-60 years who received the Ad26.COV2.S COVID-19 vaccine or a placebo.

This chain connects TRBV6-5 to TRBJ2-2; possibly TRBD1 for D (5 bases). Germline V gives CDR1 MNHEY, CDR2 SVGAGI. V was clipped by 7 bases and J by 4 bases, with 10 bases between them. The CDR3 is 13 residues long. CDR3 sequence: CASKGAFTGELFF. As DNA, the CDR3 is TGTGCCAGCAAAGGGGCTTTCACCGGGGAGCTGTTTTTT.

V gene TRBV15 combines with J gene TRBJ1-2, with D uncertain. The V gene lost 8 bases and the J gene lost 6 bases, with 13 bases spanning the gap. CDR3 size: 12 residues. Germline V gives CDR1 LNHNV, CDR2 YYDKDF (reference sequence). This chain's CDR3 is CATSAGLDGYTF. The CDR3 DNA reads TGTGCCACCTCGGCCGGGCTGGATGGCTACACCTTC.

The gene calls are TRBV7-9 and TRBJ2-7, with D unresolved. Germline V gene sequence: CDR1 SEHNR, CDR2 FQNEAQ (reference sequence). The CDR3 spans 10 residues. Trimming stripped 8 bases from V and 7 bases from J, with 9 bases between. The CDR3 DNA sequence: TGTGCCAGCCCCATTCGGGAGCAGTACTTC. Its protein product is CASPIREQYF.

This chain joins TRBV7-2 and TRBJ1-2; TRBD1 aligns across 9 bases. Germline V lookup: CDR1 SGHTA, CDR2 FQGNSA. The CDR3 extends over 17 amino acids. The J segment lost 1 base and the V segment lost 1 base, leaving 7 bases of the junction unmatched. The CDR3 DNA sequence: TGTGCCAGCAGCTTAGACAGGTGGACAGGGGATAACTATGGCTACACCTTC. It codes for CASSLDRWTGDNYGYTF.

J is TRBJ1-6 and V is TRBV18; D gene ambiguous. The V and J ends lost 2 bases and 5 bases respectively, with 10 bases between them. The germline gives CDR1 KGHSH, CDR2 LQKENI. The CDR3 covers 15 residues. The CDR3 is CASSPKAADNSPLHF. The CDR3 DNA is TGTGCCAGCTCACCAAAGGCGGCAGATAATTCACCCCTCCACTTT.

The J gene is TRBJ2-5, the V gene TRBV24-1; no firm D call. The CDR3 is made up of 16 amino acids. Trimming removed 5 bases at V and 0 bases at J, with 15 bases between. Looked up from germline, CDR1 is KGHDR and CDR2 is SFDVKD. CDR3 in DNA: TGTGCCACCAGTGGCTCCGACGCTAGAAACCAAGAGACCCAGTACTTC. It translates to CATSGSDARNQETQYF.

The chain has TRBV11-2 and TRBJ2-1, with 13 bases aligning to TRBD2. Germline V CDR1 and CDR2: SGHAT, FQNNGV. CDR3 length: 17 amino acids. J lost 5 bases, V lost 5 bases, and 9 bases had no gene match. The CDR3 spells CASSLRTGTSGNNEQFF. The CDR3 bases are TGTGCCAGCAGCCTACGTACCGGGACTAGCGGGAACAATGAGCAGTTCTTC.

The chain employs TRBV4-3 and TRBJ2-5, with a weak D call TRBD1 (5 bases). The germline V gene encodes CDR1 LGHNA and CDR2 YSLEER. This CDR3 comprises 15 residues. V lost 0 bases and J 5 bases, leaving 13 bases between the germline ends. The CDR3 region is CASSQDSRVWETQYF. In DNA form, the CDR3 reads TGCGCCAGCAGCCAAGACTCCAGGGTGTGGGAGACCCAGTACTTC.

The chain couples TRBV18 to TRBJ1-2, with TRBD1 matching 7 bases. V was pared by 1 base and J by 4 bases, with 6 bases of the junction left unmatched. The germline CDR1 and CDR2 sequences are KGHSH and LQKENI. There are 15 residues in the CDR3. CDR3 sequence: CASSPRTGDLYGYTF. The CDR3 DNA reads TGTGCCAGCTCACCACGAACAGGGGACCTCTATGGCTACACCTTC.

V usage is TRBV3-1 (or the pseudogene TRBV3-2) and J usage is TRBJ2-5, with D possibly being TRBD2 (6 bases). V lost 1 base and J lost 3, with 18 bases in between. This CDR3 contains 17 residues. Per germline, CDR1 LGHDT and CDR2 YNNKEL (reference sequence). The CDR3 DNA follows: TGTGCCAGCAGCCAAGGGAACCGAGCGGGCGCCAAAGAGACCCAGTACTTC. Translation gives CASSQGNRAGAKETQYF.

The CDR3 sequence is CASSPGGSTDTQYF. The CDR3 nucleotides are TGTGCCAGCAGCCCCGGAGGGAGCACAGATACGCAGTATTTT. The chain has TRBV28 and TRBJ2-3, with D perhaps TRBD2 (6 bases). CDR3 length: 14 amino acids. Trimming shortened V by 6 bases and J by 0 bases, and 10 bases separated the two germline ends. Germline assignment: CDR1 MDHEN and CDR2 SYDVKM.

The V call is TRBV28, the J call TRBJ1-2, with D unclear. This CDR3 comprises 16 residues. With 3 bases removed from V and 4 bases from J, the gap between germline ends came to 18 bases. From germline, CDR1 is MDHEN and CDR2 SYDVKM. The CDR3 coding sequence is TGTGCCAGCAGTTTTGGTTCGGTAGAGGGTCGCTATGGCTACACCTTC. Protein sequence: CASSFGSVEGRYGYTF.

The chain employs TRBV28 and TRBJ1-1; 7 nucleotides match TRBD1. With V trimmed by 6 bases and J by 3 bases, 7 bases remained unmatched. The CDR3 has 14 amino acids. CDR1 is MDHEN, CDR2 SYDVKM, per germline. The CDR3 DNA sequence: TGTGCCAGCAGGGAATCAGGGGGGGACACTGAAGCTTTCTTT. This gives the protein CASRESGGDTEAFF.

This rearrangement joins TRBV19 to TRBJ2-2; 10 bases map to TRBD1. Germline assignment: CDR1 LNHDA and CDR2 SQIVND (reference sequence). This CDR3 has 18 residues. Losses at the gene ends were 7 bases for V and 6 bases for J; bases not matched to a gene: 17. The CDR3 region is CASTSGTGEPQGSGELFF. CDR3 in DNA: TGTGCCAGTACGTCAGGGACAGGGGAGCCCCAAGGGTCCGGGGAGCTGTTTTTT.

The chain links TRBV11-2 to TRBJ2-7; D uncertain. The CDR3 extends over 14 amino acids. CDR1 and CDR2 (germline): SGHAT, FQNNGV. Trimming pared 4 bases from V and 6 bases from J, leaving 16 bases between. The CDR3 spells CASSSDVRALEQYF. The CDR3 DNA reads TGTGCCAGCAGCTCGGACGTAAGGGCTCTCGAGCAGTACTTC.

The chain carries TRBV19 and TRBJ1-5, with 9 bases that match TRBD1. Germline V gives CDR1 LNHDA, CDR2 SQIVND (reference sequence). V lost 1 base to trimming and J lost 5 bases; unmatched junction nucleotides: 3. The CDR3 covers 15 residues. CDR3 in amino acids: CASSIVTGGHQPQHF. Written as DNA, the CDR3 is TGTGCCAGTAGTATAGTTACAGGGGGCCATCAGCCCCAGCATTTT.

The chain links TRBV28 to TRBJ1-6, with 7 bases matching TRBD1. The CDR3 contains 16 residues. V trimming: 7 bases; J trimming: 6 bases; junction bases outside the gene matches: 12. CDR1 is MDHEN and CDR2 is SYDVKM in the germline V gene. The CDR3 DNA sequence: TGTGCCAGCAAGGATCCTAGGGGGCTGGGTAATTCACCCCTCCACTTT. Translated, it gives CASKDPRGLGNSPLHF.

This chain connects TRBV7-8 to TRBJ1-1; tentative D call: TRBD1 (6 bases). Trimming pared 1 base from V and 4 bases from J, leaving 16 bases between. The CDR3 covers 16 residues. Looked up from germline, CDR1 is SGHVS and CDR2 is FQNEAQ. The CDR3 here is CASSLDPGPGATEAFF. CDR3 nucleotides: TGTGCCAGCAGCTTAGACCCGGGGCCGGGGGCCACTGAAGCTTTCTTT.

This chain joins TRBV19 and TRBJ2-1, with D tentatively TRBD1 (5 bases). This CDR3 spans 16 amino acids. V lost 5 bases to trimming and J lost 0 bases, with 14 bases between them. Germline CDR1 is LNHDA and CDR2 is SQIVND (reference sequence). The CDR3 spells CASSFAGRGSYNEQFF. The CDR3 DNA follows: TGTGCCAGTAGTTTTGCAGGGCGAGGCTCCTACAATGAGCAGTTCTTC.